The 10 T cell receptor beta chains listed next were all sequenced from one sample in a study of immune evolution from preneoplasia to lung adenocarcinoma. Clones were sequenced by immunoSEQ multiplex PCR, and TCRdb holds only the in-frame ones, with some missing. The table lists some 2,000 clones, approximately 85% of them singletons. Sequencing was carried out using FFPE adjacent normal lung tissue. The source of these receptors is a person in their sixties or seventies with lung adenocarcinoma.

The chain uses TRBV30 and TRBJ2-7; D gene unclear. The germline CDR1 and CDR2 sequences are GTSNPN and SVGIG (reference sequence). The CDR3 loop spans 12 amino acids. The V and J ends lost 4 bases and 2 bases respectively, with 9 bases between them. The CDR3 loop reads CAWKAVTYEQYF. The CDR3 DNA follows: TGTGCCTGGAAAGCAGTGACCTACGAGCAGTACTTC.

This clone was counted only a few times. The gene calls are TRBV7-3 and TRBJ2-2; D might be TRBD2 (5 bases). In germline, CDR1 is SGHTA, CDR2 FQGTGA. V was pared by 2 bases and J by 8 bases, with 9 bases between. The CDR3 covers 13 residues. In DNA, the CDR3 is TGTGCCAGCAGCTTAGACCGGGGAGGGGAGCTGTTTTTT. This sequence encodes CASSLDRGGELFF.

This rearrangement joins TRBV7-2 to TRBJ2-5; 12 nucleotides align to TRBD1. This CDR3 is built from 16 residues. V was clipped by 4 bases and J by 5 bases; unmatched bases: 8. From germline, CDR1 is SGHTA and CDR2 FQGNSA. In nucleotides, the CDR3 is TGTGCCAGCAGCTCAACGGGACAGGGGGCGTTTGAGACCCAGTACTTC. It yields the protein CASSSTGQGAFETQYF.

This chain links TRBV6-1 with TRBJ2-3; 11 nucleotides line up with TRBD2. Germline V gene data show CDR1 as MNHNS and CDR2 as SASEGT. With V trimmed by 1 base and J by 4 bases, 1 base remained unmatched. The CDR3 extends over 15 amino acids. The CDR3 protein is CASSEGLAGPDTQYF. The CDR3 DNA reads as TGTGCCAGCAGTGAAGGACTAGCGGGACCAGATACGCAGTATTTT.

Turning to this clone: The CDR3 carries no conserved terminal phenylalanine or tryptophan, so it likely arises from a read error. The chain is built from TRBV30 and TRBJ1-5; D remains unclear. The CDR3 spans 13 residues. Trimming stripped 2 bases from V and 6 bases from J, with 11 bases between. Germline V CDR1 and CDR2: GTSNPN, SVGIG (reference sequence). CDR3 nucleotide sequence: TGTGCCTGGAGTCGGGTCCTTGGTCAGCCCCAGCATCTT. Residues: CAWSRVLGQPQHL.

CDR3 nucleotides: TGTGCCTGGAGTGTCGTCCCCGGACTAGCGGGGAGCACAGATACGCAGTATTTT. Its translation: CAWSVVPGLAGSTDTQYF. J is TRBJ2-3 and V is TRBV30; 12 bases agree with TRBD2. There are 18 residues in the CDR3. Germline CDR1 reads GTSNPN; CDR2 reads SVGIG (reference sequence). J was trimmed by 0 bases and V by 0 bases; bases with no gene match: 7.

The chain recombines TRBV6-5 with TRBJ1-2; D is possibly TRBD1 (6 bases). Germline loops: CDR1 MNHEY, CDR2 SVGAGI. Between the trimmed V and J ends, which lost 6 bases and 6 bases, there was a span of 14 bases. The CDR3 is 13 amino acids. CDR3 sequence: CASSKAQGHGYTF. In DNA form, the CDR3 reads TGTGCCAGCAGCAAAGCCCAGGGGCATGGCTACACCTTC.

The chain recombines TRBV28 with TRBJ2-5; D perhaps matches TRBD2 (6 bases). The ends were cut back, 2 bases at V and 5 bases at J, with 18 bases in the middle. The CDR3 runs to 16 residues. Per germline, CDR1 MDHEN and CDR2 SYDVKM. CDR3 in amino acids: CASSLGGLLRRETQYF. CDR3 in DNA: TGTGCCAGCAGTTTAGGGGGACTCCTTCGGCGGGAGACCCAGTACTTC.

The J gene is TRBJ2-1, the V gene TRBV10-3; 11 bases agree with TRBD2. This CDR3 is built from 17 residues. The trim removed 1 base at V and 7 bases at J, leaving 9 bases unmatched. Germline assignment: CDR1 ENHRY and CDR2 SYGVKD. Written as DNA, the CDR3 is TGTGCCATCAGTGAGTTAACTAGCGGGAGCATGGGAAATGAGCAGTTCTTC. Its protein product is CAISELTSGSMGNEQFF.

The chain is built from TRBV19 and TRBJ2-6, with D hard to call. With 3 bases removed from V and 2 bases from J, the gap between germline ends came to 8 bases. The CDR3 is made up of 15 amino acids. From germline, CDR1 is LNHDA and CDR2 SQIVND (reference sequence). CDR3 nucleotide sequence: TGTGCCAGTAGTATTGGCCAGACTGGGGCCAACGTCCTGACTTTC. Protein: CASSIGQTGANVLTF.